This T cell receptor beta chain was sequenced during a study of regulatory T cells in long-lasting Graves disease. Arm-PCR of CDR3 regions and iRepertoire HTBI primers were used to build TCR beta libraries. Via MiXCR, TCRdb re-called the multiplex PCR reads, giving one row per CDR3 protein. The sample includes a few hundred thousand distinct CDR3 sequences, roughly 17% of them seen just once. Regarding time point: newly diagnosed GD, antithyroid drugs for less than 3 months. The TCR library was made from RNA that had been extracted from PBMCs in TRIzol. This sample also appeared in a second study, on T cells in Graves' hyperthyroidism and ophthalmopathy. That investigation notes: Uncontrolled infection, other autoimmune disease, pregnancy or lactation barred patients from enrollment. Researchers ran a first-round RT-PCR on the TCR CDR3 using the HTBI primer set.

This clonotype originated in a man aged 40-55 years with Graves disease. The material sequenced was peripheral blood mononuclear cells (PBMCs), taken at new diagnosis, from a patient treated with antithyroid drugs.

CDR3 DNA sequence: TGCAGTGCTAGAGCGAACCCATTACAGGGGCATCAGCCCCAGCATTTT. As protein: CSARANPLQGHQPQHF. The V gene is TRBV20-1, the J gene TRBJ1-5, with 7 bases that match TRBD1. This CDR3 contains 16 residues. After removal of 1 base from V and 5 bases from J, the junction contained 11 bases not matched to a gene. The germline gives CDR1 DFQATT, CDR2 SNEGSKA (reference sequence).